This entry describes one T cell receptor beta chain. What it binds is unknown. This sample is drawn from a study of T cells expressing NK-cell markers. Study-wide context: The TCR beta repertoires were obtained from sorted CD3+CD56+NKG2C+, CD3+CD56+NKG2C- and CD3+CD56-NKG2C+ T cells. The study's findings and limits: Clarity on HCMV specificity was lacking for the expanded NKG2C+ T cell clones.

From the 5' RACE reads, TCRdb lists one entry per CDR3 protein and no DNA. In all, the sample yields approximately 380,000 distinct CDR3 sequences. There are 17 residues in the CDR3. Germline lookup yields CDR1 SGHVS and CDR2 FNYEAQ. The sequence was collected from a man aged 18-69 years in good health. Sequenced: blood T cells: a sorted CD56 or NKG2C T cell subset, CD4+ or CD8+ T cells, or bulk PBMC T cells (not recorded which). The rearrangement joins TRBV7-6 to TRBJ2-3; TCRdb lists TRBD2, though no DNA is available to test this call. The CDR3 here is CASSPGTSGGGPDTQYF.